This is a list of T cell receptor beta chains from one sample in a study of a mutant IDH1 vaccine in newly diagnosed glioma. These receptors are not linked to any known antigen. Sequencing used immunoSEQ multiplex PCR; TCRdb keeps in-frame clones, though not all of them. The top ten clones hold 0.55% to 0.7% of a sample with 110,000 or so clones, around 90% of them seen once. Sequenced here: PBMCs, sampled from a glioma patient whose treatment included an IDH1 peptide vaccine. The receptor source for this set is a woman between 50 and 59 years old with glioma. The CDR3 runs from the conserved cysteine through the conserved F or W. D genes are given only for firm matches. Size is stated for part of the rows, as once, few or many counts, or as a class when the clone is expanded.

V	size	D	J	CDR3	DNA
TRBV29-1	.	TRBD2	TRBJ2-7	CSVGTGLAGGHEQYF	TGCAGCGTTGGGACGGGACTAGCGGGAGGCCACGAGCAGTACTTC
TRBV4-1	.	.	TRBJ2-7	CASSQDQPRGTYEQYF	TGCGCCAGCAGCCAAGATCAGCCCAGGGGCACCTACGAGCAGTACTTC
TRBV7-9	.	TRBD1	TRBJ2-7	CASSLAGQGANSYEQYF	TGTGCCAGCAGCTTAGCGGGACAGGGGGCCAACTCCTACGAGCAGTACTTC
TRBV6-1	.	.	TRBJ1-3	CASSEYSYSGNTIYF	TGTGCCAGCAGTGAATACAGCTACTCTGGAAACACCATATATTTT
TRBV13	.	TRBD1	TRBJ2-7	CASSSTARTGSYEQYF	TGTGCCAGCAGCTCAACTGCTAGGACAGGATCCTACGAGCAGTACTTC
TRBV9	.	TRBD2	TRBJ2-1	CASSVGLAGVNEQFF	TGTGCCAGCAGCGTAGGGCTAGCGGGAGTCAATGAGCAGTTCTTC
TRBV4-1	.	TRBD2	TRBJ2-5	CASRRLAGTQETQYF	TGCGCCAGCAGGCGACTAGCGGGTACACAAGAGACCCAGTACTTC
TRBV7-2	.	.	TRBJ2-7	CASSFNSMGYEQYF	TGTGCCAGCAGCTTCAATAGTATGGGCTACGAGCAGTACTTC
TRBV28	.	TRBD1	TRBJ2-7	CASSSPGQGAREQYF	TGTGCCAGCAGTTCCCCGGGACAGGGGGCGAGGGAGCAGTACTTC
TRBV7-7	.	.	TRBJ2-7	CASSLGPMAREQYF	TGTGCTAGCAGCTTAGGGCCAATGGCCCGCGAGCAGTACTTC
TRBV30	.	TRBD1	TRBJ1-5	CAWGDRADQPQHF	TGTGCCTGGGGGGACAGGGCGGACCAGCCCCAGCATTTT
TRBV5-1	.	.	TRBJ1-2	CASSAGQSGSYGYTF	TGCGCCAGCAGCGCCGGACAATCTGGAAGCTATGGCTACACCTTC
TRBV9	.	.	TRBJ1-4	CASSVGWLETNEKLFF	TGTGCCAGCAGCGTAGGGTGGCTGGAGACTAATGAAAAACTGTTTTTT
TRBV6-1	.	.	TRBJ2-7	CASSESPGSYEQYF	TGTGCCAGCAGTGAATCTCCCGGATCCTACGAGCAGTACTTC
TRBV29-1	.	TRBD2	TRBJ2-1	CSLSSPSGRGDEQFF	TGCAGCTTATCCTCACCTAGCGGGAGAGGCGATGAGCAGTTCTTC
TRBV19	once	.	TRBJ1-1	CASSPVAGVITEAFF	TGTGCCAGTAGCCCTGTGGCAGGGGTAATTACTGAAGCTTTCTTT
TRBV5-5	.	TRBD2	TRBJ2-3	CASSQGLAGGPVDTQYF	TGTGCCAGCAGCCAGGGACTAGCGGGAGGGCCGGTAGATACGCAGTATTTT
TRBV10-1	.	TRBD2	TRBJ2-2	CASSELGSGRTGELFF	TGCGCCAGCAGTGAGTTGGGTAGCGGGAGAACCGGGGAGCTGTTTTTT
TRBV7-7	once	TRBD1	TRBJ2-5	CASSPFQGEETQYF	TGTGCTAGCAGCCCATTCCAGGGGGAAGAGACCCAGTACTTC
TRBV21-1	.	.	TRBJ1-3	CASDSRGDNTIYF	TGTGCCAGTGACTCCCGGGGAGACAACACCATATATTTT
TRBV7-3	.	TRBD2	TRBJ2-2	CAGMPGLAGTNTGELFF	TGTGCCGGAATGCCGGGACTAGCGGGCACGAACACCGGGGAGCTGTTTTTT
TRBV19	.	TRBD1	TRBJ2-1	CASRGQGYNEQFF	TGTGCCTCTAGGGGACAGGGGTACAATGAGCAGTTCTTC
TRBV15	.	.	TRBJ1-4	CATSSLRTGLSNEKLFF	TGTGCCACCAGCAGCCTACGAACAGGGCTTAGTAATGAAAAACTGTTTTTT
TRBV7-3	.	TRBD2	TRBJ2-7	CASSSSTSGRTGEQYF	TGTGCCAGCAGCTCATCGACTAGCGGGAGGACCGGCGAGCAGTACTTC
TRBV29-1	few	.	TRBJ2-3	CSVDPGGDTDTQYF	TGCAGCGTTGATCCCGGGGGAGACACAGATACGCAGTATTTT
TRBV18	.	.	TRBJ2-1	CASSPGGGKGNEQFF	TGTGCCAGCTCACCGGGAGGGGGGAAAGGCAATGAGCAGTTCTTC
TRBV15	.	.	TRBJ2-7	CATSRTRVPAEQYF	TGTGCCACCAGCAGGACCAGGGTTCCGGCCGAGCAGTACTTC
TRBV7-9	.	TRBD1	TRBJ1-5	CASSMGQGASQPQHF	TGTGCCAGCAGCATGGGACAGGGGGCGAGTCAGCCCCAGCATTTT
TRBV2	.	TRBD1	TRBJ2-1	CASSEAPGQGVYEQFF	TGTGCCAGCAGTGAAGCTCCCGGACAGGGGGTCTATGAGCAGTTCTTC
TRBV5-4	.	TRBD1	TRBJ2-7	CASSPAGTGIPYEQYF	TGTGCCAGCAGCCCGGCCGGGACAGGGATTCCCTACGAGCAGTACTTC
TRBV2	.	.	TRBJ2-1	CASSDGGWSSYNEQFF	TGTGCCAGCAGTGACGGCGGATGGAGCTCCTACAATGAGCAGTTCTTC
TRBV14	.	.	TRBJ2-1	CASSTTSGRVYEQFF	TGTGCCAGCAGCACCACGAGCGGTAGAGTTTATGAGCAGTTCTTC
TRBV5-1	.	.	TRBJ2-1	CASSLVPPGSYNEQFF	TGCGCCAGCAGCTTGGTCCCCCCGGGTTCCTACAATGAGCAGTTCTTC
TRBV6-5	.	.	TRBJ2-2	CASSYSGGDTGELFF	TGTGCCAGCAGTTACTCGGGCGGGGACACCGGGGAGCTGTTTTTT
TRBV5-1	.	TRBD2	TRBJ2-7	CASSTSGPSSYEQYF	TGCGCCAGCAGCACTAGCGGGCCCAGCTCCTACGAGCAGTACTTC
TRBV4-1	.	TRBD1	TRBJ2-7	CASSAGQGAYEQYF	TGCGCCAGCAGCGCTGGACAGGGGGCTTACGAGCAGTACTTC
TRBV27	.	.	TRBJ1-5	CASSLIRPFEQHF	TGTGCCAGCAGTTTAATACGTCCTTTTGAGCAGCATTTT
TRBV19	.	.	TRBJ2-3	CASSIGKADTQYF	TGTGCCAGTAGTATCGGGAAGGCAGATACGCAGTATTTT
TRBV21-1	.	.	TRBJ2-5	CASTIPGQGVTQYF	TGTGCCAGCACCATTCCGGGACAGGGTGTGACCCAGTACTTC
TRBV30	.	.	TRBJ2-5	CAWSEIGGPRETQYF	TGTGCCTGGAGTGAGATAGGGGGGCCCAGGGAGACCCAGTACTTC
TRBV28	.	.	TRBJ2-4	CASSLVTTKNIQYF	TGTGCCAGCAGTTTAGTGACAACCAAAAACATTCAGTACTTC
TRBV7-9	.	TRBD1	TRBJ2-2	CASSPGQGRTGELFF	TGTGCCAGCAGCCCGGGACAGGGGCGCACCGGGGAGCTGTTTTTT
TRBV21-1	.	.	TRBJ2-2	CASNPGTRHTGELFF	TGTGCCAGCAACCCCGGGACACGACACACCGGGGAGCTGTTTTTT
TRBV28	.	.	TRBJ2-7	CASRAAASYEQYF	TGTGCCAGCAGAGCAGCGGCAAGCTACGAGCAGTACTTC